This TCR beta chain derives from a study of low-dose radiotherapy and immunotherapy resistance in tumors. About the research overall: Fractions of 1 Gy went to Cohort 2 every two weeks, for 13 Gy over 26 weeks. Cyclophosphamide infusions of 200 mg/m2 came every two weeks, one day before radiation-immunotherapy.

Time point described: after trial treatment. Treatment noted: LDRT plus nivolumab, ipilimumab, low-dose cyclophosphamide and aspirin (RACIN trial). Ipilimumab, nivolumab, aspirin, low-dose cyclophosphamide and low-dose radiotherapy were administered to donors. The CDR3 length is 15 residues. Trimming pared 2 bases from V and 0 bases from J, leaving 11 bases between. The germline gives CDR1 DFQATT, CDR2 SNEGSKA (reference sequence). This clonotype was counted a few times. Over roughly 19 PCR cycles, TCRs were amplified from a constant-region primer and V-primer adapter. One entry per CDR3 protein results from TCRdb running MiXCR on the reads. Here the sample spans roughly 52,000 distinct CDR3 sequences, around 34% being singletons.

This sequence originates from a male donor with rectosigmoid adenocarcinoma. This sequence joins TRBV20-1 and TRBJ2-1, with D unresolved. The sample was PBMCs, taken after low-dose radiotherapy plus immunotherapy. The CDR3 nucleotides read TGCAGTGCTAGATCGAAGCCGGGCTCCTACAATGAGCAGTTCTTC. It specifies CSARSKPGSYNEQFF.